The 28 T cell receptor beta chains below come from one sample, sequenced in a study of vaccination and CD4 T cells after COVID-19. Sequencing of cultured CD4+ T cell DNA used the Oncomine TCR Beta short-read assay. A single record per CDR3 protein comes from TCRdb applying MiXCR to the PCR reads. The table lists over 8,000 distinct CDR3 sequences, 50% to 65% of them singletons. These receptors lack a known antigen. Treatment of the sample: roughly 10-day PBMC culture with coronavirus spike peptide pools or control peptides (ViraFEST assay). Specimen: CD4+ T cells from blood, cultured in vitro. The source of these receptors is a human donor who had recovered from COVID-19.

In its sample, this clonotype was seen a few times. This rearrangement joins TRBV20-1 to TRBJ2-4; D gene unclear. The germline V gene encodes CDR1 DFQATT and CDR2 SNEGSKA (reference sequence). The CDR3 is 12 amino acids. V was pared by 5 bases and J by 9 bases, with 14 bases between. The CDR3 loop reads CSALRQVTIQYF. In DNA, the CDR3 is TGCAGTGCTTTACGGCAGGTGACCATTCAGTACTTC.

The CDR3 bases are TGCAGTGCTAGTGCCTCTGGGGCCAACGTCCTGACTTTC. Its translation: CSASASGANVLTF. The chain couples TRBV20-1 to TRBJ2-6; no clear D. Germline CDR1 DFQATT, CDR2 SNEGSKA (reference sequence). The germline V and J ends were trimmed by 3 bases and 0 bases, with 3 bases remaining between them. CDR3 size: 13 residues.

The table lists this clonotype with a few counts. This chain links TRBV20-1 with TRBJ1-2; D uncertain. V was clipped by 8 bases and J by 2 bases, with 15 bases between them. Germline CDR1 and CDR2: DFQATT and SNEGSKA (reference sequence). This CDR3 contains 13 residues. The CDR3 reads CSTSGLLNYGYTF. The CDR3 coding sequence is TGCAGTACCTCCGGACTTTTAAACTATGGCTACACCTTC.

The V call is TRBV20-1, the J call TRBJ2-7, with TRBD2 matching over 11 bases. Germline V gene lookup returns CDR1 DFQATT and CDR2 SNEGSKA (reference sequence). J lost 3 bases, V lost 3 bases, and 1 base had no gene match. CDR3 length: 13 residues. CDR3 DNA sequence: TGCAGTGCTAGGGGACTAGCGGACTACGAGCAGTACTTC. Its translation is CSARGLADYEQYF.

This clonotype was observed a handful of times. The chain's CDR3 is CASSYGDWAFF. The CDR3 nucleotides are TGTGCCAGCAGTTACGGGGATTGGGCTTTCTTT. J is TRBJ1-1 and V is TRBV6-5, with unresolved D. Trimming removed 2 bases from V and 11 bases from J, with 9 bases in between. Germline values: CDR1 MNHEY, CDR2 SVGAGI. The CDR3 has 11 amino acids.

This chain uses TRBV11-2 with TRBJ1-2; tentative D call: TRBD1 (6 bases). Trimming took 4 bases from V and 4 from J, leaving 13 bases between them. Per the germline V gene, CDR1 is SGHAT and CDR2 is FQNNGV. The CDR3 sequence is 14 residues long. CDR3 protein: CASSSPPGAYGYTF. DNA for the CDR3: TGTGCCAGCAGCTCTCCCCCGGGGGCCTATGGCTACACCTTC.

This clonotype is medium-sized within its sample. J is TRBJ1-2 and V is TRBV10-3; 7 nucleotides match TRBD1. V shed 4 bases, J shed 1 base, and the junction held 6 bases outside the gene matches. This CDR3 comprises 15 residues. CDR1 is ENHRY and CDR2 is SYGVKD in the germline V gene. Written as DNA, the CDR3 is TGTGCCATCAGTGGAGGGGACAGACATAACTATGGCTACACCTTC. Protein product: CAISGGDRHNYGYTF.

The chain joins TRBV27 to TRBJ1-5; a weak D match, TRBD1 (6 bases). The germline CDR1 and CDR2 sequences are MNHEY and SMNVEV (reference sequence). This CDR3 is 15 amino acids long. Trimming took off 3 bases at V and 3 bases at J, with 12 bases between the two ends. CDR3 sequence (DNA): TGTGCCAGCAGTTTTGGGGGGGCCTTCAATCAGCCCCAGCATTTT. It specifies CASSFGGAFNQPQHF.

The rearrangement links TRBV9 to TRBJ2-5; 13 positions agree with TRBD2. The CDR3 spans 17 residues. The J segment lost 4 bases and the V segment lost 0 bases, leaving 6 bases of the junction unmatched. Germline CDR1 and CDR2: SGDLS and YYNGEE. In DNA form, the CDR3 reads TGTGCCAGCAGCGTAGGACCACTAGCGGGGGGGCGAGAGACCCAGTACTTC. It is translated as CASSVGPLAGGRETQYF.

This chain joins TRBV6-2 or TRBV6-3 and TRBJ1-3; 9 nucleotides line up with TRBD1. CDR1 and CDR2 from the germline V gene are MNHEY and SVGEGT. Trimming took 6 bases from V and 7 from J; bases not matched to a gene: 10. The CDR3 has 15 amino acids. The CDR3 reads CASRGTGTASNTIYF. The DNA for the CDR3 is TGTGCCAGCAGAGGGACAGGGACGGCGAGCAACACCATATATTTT.

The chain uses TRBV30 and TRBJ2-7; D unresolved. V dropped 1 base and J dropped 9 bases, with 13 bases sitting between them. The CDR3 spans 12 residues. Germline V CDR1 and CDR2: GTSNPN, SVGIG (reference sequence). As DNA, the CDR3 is TGTGCCTGGAGTGGAGGTGGTTTGTGGCAGTACTTC. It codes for CAWSGGGLWQYF.

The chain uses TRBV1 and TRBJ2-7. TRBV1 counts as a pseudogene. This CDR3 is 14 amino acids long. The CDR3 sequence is CTSSQDPDSNEQYF. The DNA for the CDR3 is TGCACCAGCAGCCAAGACCCCGACTCCAACGAGCAGTACTTC.

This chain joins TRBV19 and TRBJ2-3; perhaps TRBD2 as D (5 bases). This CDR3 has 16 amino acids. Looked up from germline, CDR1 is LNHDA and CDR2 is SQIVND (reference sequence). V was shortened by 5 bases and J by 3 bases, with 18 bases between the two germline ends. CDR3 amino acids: CASSPGGLRWTDTQYF. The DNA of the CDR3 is TGTGCCAGTAGTCCCGGAGGACTGCGGTGGACAGATACGCAGTATTTT.

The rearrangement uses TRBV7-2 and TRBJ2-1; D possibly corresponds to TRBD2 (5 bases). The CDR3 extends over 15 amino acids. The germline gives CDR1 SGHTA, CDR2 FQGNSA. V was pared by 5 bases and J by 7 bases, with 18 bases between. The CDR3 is CASSQFPGLGNEQFF. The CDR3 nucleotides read TGTGCCAGCAGCCAGTTCCCGGGATTGGGGAATGAGCAGTTCTTC.

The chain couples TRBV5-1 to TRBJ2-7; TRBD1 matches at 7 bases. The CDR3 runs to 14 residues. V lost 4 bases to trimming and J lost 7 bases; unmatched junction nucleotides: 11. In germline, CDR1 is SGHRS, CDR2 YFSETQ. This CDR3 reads CASSDDRVGLEQYF. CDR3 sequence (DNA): TGCGCCAGCAGCGACGACAGGGTTGGACTTGAGCAGTACTTC.

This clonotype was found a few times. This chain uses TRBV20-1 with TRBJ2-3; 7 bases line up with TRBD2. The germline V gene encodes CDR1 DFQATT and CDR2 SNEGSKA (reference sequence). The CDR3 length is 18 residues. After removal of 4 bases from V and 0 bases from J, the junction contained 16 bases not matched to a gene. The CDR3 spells CSATGNRRLASSTDTQYF. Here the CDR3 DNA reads TGCAGTGCTACAGGAAATCGAAGACTAGCCTCTAGCACAGATACGCAGTATTTT.

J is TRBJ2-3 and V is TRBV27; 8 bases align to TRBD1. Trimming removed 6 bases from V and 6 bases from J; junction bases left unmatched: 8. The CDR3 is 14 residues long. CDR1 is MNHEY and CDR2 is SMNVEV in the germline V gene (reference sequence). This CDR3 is CASSRDRGVDTQYF. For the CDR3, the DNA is TGTGCCAGCAGCCGTGACAGGGGAGTCGATACGCAGTATTTT.

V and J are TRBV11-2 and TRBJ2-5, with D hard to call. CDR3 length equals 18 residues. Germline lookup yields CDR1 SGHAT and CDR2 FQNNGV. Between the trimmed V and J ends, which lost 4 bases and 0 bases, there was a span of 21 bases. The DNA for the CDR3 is TGTGCCAGCAGCTACATGACCCCTAGAACAGTTTACCAAGAGACCCAGTACTTC. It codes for CASSYMTPRTVYQETQYF.

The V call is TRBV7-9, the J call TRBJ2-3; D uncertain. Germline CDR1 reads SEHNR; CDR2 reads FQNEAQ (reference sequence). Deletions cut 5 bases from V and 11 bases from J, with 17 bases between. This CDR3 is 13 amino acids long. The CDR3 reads CASSPDSRVRQYF. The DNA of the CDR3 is TGTGCCAGCAGCCCCGATAGTAGGGTAAGGCAGTATTTT.

The CDR3 protein is CASTSPTNYGYTF. The CDR3 region has the DNA TGTGCCAGCACCTCACCCACTAACTATGGCTACACCTTC. This chain links TRBV21-1 with TRBJ1-2. TRBV21-1 is tagged as a pseudogene. CDR3 length: 13 amino acids.

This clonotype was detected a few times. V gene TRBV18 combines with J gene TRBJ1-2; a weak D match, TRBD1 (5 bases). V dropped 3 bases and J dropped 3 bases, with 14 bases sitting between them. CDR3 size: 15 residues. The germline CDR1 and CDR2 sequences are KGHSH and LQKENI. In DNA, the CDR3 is TGTGCCAGCTCACCGGGGCCAGGACCGCACTATGGCTACACCTTC. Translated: CASSPGPGPHYGYTF.

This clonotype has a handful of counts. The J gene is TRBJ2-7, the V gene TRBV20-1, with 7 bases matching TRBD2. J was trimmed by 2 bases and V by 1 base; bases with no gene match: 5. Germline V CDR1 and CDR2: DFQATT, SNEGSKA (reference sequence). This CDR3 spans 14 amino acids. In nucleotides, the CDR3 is TGCAGTGCTAGAGTCCCTAGCGGTACCTACGAGCAGTACTTC. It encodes CSARVPSGTYEQYF.

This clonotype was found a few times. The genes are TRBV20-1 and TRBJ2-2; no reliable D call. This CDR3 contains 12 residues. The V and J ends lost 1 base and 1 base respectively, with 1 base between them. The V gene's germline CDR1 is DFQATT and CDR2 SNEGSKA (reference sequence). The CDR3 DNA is TGCAGTGCTAGAGGGAACACCGGGGAGCTGTTTTTT. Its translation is CSARGNTGELFF.

Here the CDR3 reads CASSPVGTGLGTEAFF. The CDR3 nucleotides read TGTGCCAGCAGCCCCGTGGGGACAGGGTTGGGCACTGAAGCTTTCTTT. This chain uses TRBV7-2 with TRBJ1-1; 9 bases agree with TRBD1. This CDR3 contains 16 residues. After removal of 5 bases from V and 4 bases from J, the junction contained 11 bases not matched to a gene. Germline CDR1 SGHTA, CDR2 FQGNSA.

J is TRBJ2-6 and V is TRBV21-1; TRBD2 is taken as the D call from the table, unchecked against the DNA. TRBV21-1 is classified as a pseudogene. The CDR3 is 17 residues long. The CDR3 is CASSKPRGISGANVLTF. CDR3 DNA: TGTGCCAGCAGCAAACCGCGCGGGATCTCTGGGGCCAACGTCCTGACTTTC.

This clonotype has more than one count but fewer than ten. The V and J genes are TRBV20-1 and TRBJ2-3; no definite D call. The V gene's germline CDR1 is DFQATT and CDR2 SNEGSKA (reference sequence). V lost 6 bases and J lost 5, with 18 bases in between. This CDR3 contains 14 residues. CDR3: CSAVRRSGEDTQYF. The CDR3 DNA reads TGCAGTGCGGTAAGGCGGAGTGGGGAAGATACGCAGTATTTT.

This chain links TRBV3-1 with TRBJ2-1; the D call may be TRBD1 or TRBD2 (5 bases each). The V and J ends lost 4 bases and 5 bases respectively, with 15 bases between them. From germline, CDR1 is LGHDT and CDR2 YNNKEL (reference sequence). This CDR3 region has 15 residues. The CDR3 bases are TGTGCCAGCAGCCGCTCCGGGGCAGGCAACAATGAGCAGTTCTTC. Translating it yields CASSRSGAGNNEQFF.

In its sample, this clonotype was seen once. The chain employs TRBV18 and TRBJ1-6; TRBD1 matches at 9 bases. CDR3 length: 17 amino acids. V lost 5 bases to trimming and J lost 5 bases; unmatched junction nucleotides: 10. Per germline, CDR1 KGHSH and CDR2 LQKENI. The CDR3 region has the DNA TGTGCCAGCTCAACCCAACCAGGGACAGGGAATAATTCACCCCTCCACTTT. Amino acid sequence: CASSTQPGTGNNSPLHF.